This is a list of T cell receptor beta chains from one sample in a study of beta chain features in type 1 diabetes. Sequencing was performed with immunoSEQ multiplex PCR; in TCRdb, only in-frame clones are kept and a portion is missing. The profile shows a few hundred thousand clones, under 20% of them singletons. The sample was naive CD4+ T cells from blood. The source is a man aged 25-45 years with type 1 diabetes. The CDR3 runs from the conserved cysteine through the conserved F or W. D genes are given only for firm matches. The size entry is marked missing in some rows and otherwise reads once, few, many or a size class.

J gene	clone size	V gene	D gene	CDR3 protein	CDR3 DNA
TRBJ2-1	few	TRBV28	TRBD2	CASQGLAGASSYNEQFF	TGTGCCAGCCAGGGACTAGCGGGCGCCAGCTCCTACAATGAGCAGTTCTTC
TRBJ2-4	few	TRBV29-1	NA	CSVVTGVGIQYF	TGCAGCGTTGTAACAGGTGTGGGCATTCAGTACTTC
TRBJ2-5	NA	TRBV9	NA	CASSAGTIQETQYF	TGTGCCAGCAGCGCCGGGACAATTCAAGAGACCCAGTACTTC
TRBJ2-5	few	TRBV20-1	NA	CSANLGETQYF	TGCAGTGCTAACCTCGGAGAGACCCAGTACTTC
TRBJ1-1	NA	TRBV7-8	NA	CASSRNRGKVAEAFF	TGTGCCAGCAGCCGCAATCGTGGGAAGGTTGCTGAAGCTTTCTTT
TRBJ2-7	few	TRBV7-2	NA	CASSPQGTATYEQYF	TGTGCCAGCAGCCCACAGGGGACTGCGACCTACGAGCAGTACTTC
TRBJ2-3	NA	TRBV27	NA	CASEQGDGYTDTQYF	TGTGCCAGCGAACAGGGAGACGGCTACACAGATACGCAGTATTTT
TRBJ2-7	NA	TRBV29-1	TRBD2	CSVTGTSVHEQYF	TGCAGCGTGACAGGGACTAGCGTCCACGAGCAGTACTTC
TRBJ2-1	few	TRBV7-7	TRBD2	CASSETSGPYNEQFF	TGTGCTAGCAGCGAAACTAGCGGTCCCTACAATGAGCAGTTCTTC
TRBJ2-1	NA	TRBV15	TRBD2	CATSRGWEAGGNYNEQFF	TGTGCCACCAGCAGAGGATGGGAGGCGGGAGGTAACTACAATGAGCAGTTCTTC
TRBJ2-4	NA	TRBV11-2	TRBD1	CASSLDWGQGIAKNIQYF	TGTGCCAGCAGCTTAGATTGGGGACAGGGGATAGCCAAAAACATTCAGTACTTC
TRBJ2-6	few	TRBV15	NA	CATSRDRFSSGANVLTF	TGTGCCACCAGCAGAGACAGGTTCAGCTCTGGGGCCAACGTCCTGACTTTC
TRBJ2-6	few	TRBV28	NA	CASRPPGAGANVLTF	TGTGCCAGCAGGCCCCCGGGGGCTGGGGCCAACGTCCTGACTTTC
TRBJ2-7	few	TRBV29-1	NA	CSVVLQGEYEQYF	TGCAGCGTTGTATTACAGGGAGAGTACGAGCAGTACTTC
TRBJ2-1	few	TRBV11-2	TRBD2	CASTSGGSYNEQFF	TGTGCCAGCACCTCGGGGGGTTCCTACAATGAGCAGTTCTTC
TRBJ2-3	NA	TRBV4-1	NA	CASSHNTGLDTDTQYF	TGCGCCAGCAGCCATAACACGGGACTGGACACAGATACGCAGTATTTT
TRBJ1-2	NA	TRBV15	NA	CATSPRTEGGYTF	TGTGCCACCAGCCCTCGGACAGAAGGGGGCTACACCTTC
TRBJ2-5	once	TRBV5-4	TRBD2	CASSLSRLAQETQYF	TGTGCCAGCAGCTTAAGCCGACTAGCCCAAGAGACCCAGTACTTC
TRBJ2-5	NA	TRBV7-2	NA	CASSRERAETQYF	TGTGCCAGCAGCCGCGAGAGGGCAGAGACCCAGTACTTC
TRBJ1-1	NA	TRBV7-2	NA	CASSLQAMNTEAFF	TGTGCCAGCAGCTTACAGGCTATGAACACTGAAGCTTTCTTT
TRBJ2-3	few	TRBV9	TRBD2	CASSTSGSTDTQYF	TGTGCCTCCTCCACTAGCGGGAGCACAGATACGCAGTATTTT
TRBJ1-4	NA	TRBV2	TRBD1	CASSSGTGKEKLFF	TGTGCCAGCAGTAGCGGGACAGGGAAAGAAAAACTGTTTTTT
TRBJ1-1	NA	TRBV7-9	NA	CASTLTPRNTEAFF	TGTGCCAGCACCCTGACTCCCCGGAACACTGAAGCTTTCTTT
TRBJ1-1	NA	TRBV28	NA	CASSETSEAFF	TGTGCCAGCAGCGAGACAAGTGAAGCTTTCTTT
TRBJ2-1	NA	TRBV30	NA	CASARYNEQFF	TGTGCCTCAGCGCGGTACAATGAGCAGTTCTTC
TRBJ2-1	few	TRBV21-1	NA	CASSKAGGRRPAEQFF	TGTGCCAGCAGCAAAGCGGGCGGGAGACGTCCGGCTGAGCAGTTCTTC
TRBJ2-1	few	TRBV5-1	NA	CASSLGPGTYNEQFF	TGCGCCAGCAGCTTGGGACCAGGGACCTACAATGAGCAGTTCTTC
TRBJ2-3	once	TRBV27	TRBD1	CASRGQGGDTQYF	TGTGCCAGCAGAGGACAGGGTGGAGATACGCAGTATTTT
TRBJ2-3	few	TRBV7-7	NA	CASSLDRQTGTQYF	TGTGCCAGCAGCTTAGACAGACAAACGGGTACGCAGTATTTT
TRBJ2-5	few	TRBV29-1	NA	CSVGGTQETQYF	TGCAGCGTTGGGGGGACGCAAGAGACCCAGTACTTC
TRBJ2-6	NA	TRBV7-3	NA	CASSYQGRGTGANVLTF	TGTGCCAGCAGCTATCAAGGTCGGGGGACTGGGGCCAACGTCCTGACTTTC
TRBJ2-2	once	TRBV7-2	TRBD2	CASSSISGRINGELFF	TGTGCCAGCAGCTCAATTAGCGGGAGAATTAACGGGGAGCTGTTTTTT
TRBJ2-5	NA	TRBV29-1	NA	CSVEGLYQETQYF	TGCAGCGTTGAAGGGCTTTACCAAGAGACCCAGTACTTC
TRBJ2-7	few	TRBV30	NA	CAWSQGRPTFEQYF	TGTGCCTGGAGTCAGGGGAGGCCGACGTTCGAGCAGTACTTC
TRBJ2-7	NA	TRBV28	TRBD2	CASSLVGTSGYEQYF	TGTGCCAGCAGTCTGGTCGGGACTAGCGGCTACGAGCAGTACTTC
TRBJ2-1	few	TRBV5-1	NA	CASSLGSSGNNEQFF	TGCGCCAGCAGCTTAGGCAGTAGCGGTAACAATGAGCAGTTCTTC
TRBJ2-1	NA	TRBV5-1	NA	CASSLDTSSYNEQFF	TGCGCCAGCAGCTTGGACACTTCCTCCTACAATGAGCAGTTCTTC
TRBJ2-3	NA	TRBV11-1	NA	CASMTGLFTDTQYF	TGTGCCAGCATGACAGGACTTTTCACAGATACGCAGTATTTT
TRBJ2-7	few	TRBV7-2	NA	CASSFNPTVSYEQYF	TGTGCCAGCAGCTTCAACCCGACAGTGAGTTACGAGCAGTACTTC